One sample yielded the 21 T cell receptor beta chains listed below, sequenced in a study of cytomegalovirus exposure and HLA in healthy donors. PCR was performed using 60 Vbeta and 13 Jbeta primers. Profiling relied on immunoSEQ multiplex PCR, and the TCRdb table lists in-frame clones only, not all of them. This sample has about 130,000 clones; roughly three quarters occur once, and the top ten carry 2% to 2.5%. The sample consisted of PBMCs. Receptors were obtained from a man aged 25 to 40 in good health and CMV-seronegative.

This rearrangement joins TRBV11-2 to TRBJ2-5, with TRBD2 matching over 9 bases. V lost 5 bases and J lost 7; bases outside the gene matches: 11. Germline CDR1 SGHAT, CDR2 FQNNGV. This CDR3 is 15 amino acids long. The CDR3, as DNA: TGTGCCAGCAGCGGACGACTAGCGGCTAAAGGGACCCAGTACTTC. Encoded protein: CASSGRLAAKGTQYF.

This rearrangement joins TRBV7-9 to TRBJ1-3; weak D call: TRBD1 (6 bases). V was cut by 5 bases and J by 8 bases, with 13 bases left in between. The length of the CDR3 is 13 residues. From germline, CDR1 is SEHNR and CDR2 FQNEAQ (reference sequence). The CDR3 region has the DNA TGTGCCAGCAGCCCTCTCAGACAGGACACCATATATTTT. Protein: CASSPLRQDTIYF. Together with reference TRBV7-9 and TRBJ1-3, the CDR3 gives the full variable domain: DTGVSQNPRHKITKRGQNVTFRCDPISEHNRLYWYRQTLGQGPEFLTYFQNEAQLEKSRLLSDRFSAERPKGSFSTLEIQRTEQGDSAMYLCASSPLRQDTIYFGEGSWLTVV.

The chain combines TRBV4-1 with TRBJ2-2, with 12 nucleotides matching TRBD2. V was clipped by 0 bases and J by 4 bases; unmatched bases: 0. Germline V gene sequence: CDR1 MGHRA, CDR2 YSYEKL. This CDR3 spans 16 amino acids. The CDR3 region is CASSQELAGGTGELFF. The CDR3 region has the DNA TGCGCCAGCAGCCAAGAACTAGCGGGAGGCACCGGGGAGCTGTTTTTT.

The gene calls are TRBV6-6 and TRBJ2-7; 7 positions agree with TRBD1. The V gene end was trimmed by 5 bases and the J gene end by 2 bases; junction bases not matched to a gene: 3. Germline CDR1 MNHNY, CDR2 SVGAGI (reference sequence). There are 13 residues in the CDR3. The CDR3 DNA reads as TGTGCCAGCAGTCCAGGGGGAACCTACGAGCAGTACTTC. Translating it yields CASSPGGTYEQYF.

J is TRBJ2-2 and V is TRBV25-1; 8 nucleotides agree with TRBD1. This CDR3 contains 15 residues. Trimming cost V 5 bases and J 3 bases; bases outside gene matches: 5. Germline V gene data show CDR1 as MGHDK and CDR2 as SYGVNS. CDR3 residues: CASSSQDRDTGELFF. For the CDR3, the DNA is TGTGCCAGCAGTAGTCAGGACAGGGACACCGGGGAGCTGTTTTTT.

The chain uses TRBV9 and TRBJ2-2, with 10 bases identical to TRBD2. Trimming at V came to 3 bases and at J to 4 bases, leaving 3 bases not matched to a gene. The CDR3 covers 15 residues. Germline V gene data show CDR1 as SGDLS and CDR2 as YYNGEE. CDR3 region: CASSAWTSGTGELFF. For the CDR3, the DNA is TGTGCCAGCAGCGCCTGGACTAGCGGCACCGGGGAGCTGTTTTTT.

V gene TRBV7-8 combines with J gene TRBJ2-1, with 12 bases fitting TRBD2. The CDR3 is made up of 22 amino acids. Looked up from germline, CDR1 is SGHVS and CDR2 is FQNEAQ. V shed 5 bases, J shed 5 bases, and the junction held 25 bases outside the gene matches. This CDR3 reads CASSTPTSGREMGQVENNEQFF. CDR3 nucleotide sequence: TGTGCCAGCAGCACCCCGACTAGCGGGAGAGAAATGGGGCAGGTGGAAAACAATGAGCAGTTCTTC.

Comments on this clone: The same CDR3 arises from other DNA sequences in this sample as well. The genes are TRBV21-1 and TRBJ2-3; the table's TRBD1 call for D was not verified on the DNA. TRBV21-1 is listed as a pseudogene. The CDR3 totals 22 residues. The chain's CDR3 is CASSKARPGQGGRNPATDTQYF. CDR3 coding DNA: TGTGCCAGCAGCAAAGCGCGGCCGGGACAGGGAGGGAGGAATCCGGCAACAGATACGCAGTATTTT.

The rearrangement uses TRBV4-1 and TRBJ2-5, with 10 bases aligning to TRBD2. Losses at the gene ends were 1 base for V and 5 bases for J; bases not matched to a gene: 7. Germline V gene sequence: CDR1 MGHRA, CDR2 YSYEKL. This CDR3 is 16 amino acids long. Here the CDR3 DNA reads TGCGCCAGCAGCCAAGCGGCTAGCGGGAGTTGGGAGACCCAGTACTTC. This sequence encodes CASSQAASGSWETQYF.

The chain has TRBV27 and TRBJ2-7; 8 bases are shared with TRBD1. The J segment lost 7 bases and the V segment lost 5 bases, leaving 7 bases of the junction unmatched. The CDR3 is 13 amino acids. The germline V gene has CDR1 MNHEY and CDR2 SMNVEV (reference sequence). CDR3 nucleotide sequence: TGTGCCAGCAGTATTCAGGGGGCGGGTGAGCAGTACTTC. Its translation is CASSIQGAGEQYF.

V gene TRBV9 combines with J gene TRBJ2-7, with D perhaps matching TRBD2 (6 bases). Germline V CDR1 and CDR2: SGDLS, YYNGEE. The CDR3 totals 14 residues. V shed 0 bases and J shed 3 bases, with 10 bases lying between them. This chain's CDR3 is CASSVGGTGYEQYF. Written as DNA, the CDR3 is TGTGCCAGCAGCGTAGGTGGGACTGGCTACGAGCAGTACTTC.

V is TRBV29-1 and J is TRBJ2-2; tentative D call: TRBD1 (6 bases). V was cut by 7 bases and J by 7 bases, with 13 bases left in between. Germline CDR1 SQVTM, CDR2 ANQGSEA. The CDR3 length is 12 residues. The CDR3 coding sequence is TGCAGCGCCGAGGGGGAGCGCGGGGAGCTGTTTTTT. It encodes CSAEGERGELFF.

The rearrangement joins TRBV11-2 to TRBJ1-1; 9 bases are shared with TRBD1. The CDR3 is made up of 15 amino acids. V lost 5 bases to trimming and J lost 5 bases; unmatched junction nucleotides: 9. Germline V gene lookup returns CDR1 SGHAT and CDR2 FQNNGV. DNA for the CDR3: TGTGCCAGCAGCCCGATACAGGGGGCAGGGACTGAAGCTTTCTTT. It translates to CASSPIQGAGTEAFF.

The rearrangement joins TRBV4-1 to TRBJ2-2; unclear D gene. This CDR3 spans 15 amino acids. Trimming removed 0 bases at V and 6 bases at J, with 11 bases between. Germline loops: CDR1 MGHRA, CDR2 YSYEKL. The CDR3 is CASSQDPGYPGELFF. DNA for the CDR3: TGCGCCAGCAGCCAAGATCCCGGGTATCCCGGGGAGCTGTTTTTT.

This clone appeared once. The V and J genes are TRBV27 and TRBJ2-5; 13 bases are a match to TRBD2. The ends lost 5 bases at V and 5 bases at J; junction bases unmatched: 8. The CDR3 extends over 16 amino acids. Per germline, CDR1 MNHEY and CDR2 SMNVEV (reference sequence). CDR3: CASSPLAGGPGETQYF. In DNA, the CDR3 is TGTGCCAGCAGTCCACTAGCGGGAGGGCCAGGGGAGACCCAGTACTTC.

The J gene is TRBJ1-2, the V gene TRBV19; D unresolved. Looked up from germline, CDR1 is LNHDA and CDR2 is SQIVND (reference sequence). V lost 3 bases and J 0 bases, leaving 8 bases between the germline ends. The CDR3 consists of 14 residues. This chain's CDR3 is CASSMAGTNYGYTF. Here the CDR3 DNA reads TGTGCCAGTAGTATGGCAGGAACTAACTATGGCTACACCTTC. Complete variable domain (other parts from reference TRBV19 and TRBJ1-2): DGGITQSPKYLFRKEGQNVTLSCEQNLNHDAMYWYRQDPGQGLRLIYYSQIVNDFQKGDIAEGYSVSREKKESFPLTVTSAQKNPTAFYLCASSMAGTNYGYTFGSGTRLTVV.

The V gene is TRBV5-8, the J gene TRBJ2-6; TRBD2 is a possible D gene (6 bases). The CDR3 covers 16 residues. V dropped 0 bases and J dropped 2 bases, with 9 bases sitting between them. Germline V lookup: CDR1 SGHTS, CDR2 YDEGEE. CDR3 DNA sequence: TGTGCCAGCAGCTTGGCCGGAGGGGCTGGGGCCAACGTCCTGACTTTC. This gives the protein CASSLAGGAGANVLTF.

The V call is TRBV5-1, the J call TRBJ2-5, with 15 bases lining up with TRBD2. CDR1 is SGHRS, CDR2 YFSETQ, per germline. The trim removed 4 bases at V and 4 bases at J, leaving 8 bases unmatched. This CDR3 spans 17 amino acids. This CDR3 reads CASSLGGLAGGGETQYF. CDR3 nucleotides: TGCGCCAGCAGCCTGGGGGGACTAGCGGGAGGAGGAGAGACCCAGTACTTC.

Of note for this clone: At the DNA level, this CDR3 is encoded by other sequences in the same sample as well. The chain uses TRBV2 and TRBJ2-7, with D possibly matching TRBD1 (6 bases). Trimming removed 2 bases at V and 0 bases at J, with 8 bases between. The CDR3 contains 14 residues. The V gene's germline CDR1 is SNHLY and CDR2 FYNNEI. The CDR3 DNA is TGTGCCAGCAGTGAACAGGGGAGCTCCTACGAGCAGTACTTC. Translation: CASSEQGSSYEQYF. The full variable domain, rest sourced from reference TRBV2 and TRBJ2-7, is EPEVTQTPSHQVTQMGQEVILRCVPISNHLYFYWYRQILGQKVEFLVSFYNNEISEKSEIFDDQFSVERPDGSNFTLKIRSTKLEDSAMYFCASSEQGSSYEQYFGPGTRLTVT.

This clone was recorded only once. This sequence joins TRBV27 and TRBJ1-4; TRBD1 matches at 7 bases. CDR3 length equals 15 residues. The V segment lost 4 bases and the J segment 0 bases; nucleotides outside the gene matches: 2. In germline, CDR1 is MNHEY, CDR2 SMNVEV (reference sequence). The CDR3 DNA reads TGTGCCAGCAGTTCAAGGGGGCCAACTAATGAAAAACTGTTTTTT. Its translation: CASSSRGPTNEKLFF.

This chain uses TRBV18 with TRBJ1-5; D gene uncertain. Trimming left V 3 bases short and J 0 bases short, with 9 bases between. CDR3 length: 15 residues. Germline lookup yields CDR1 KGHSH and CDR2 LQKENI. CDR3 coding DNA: TGTGCCAGCTCACCCGTTGCCAGTAGCAATCAGCCCCAGCATTTT. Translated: CASSPVASSNQPQHF.